This entry is about one T cell receptor beta chain. Its antigen is not known. Together with a sample-barcoded 5' primer, a J-beta primer mix was included in a second PCR lasting about 6 to 11 cycles. TCRdb fed the 5' RACE reads into MiXCR, producing one record per CDR3 protein. The sample lists 780,000 or so distinct CDR3 sequences; about 53% were seen once. The CDR3 runs to 13 residues. The data were taken from a study of blood T cells in healthy people across ages. Findings and caveats of the study: Higher diversity and more naive CD4+ cells were features of long-lived donors, compared to aged donors.

Extracted total RNA amounted to at least 6 micrograms for each sample. This TCR was sampled from a man older than 75 in good health. The chain combines TRBV21-1 with TRBJ1-2; the D segment call TRBD1 is taken from the table without a DNA check. TRBV21-1 is assigned pseudogene status. The sequenced material came from blood. The CDR3 loop is CASSEDQGEGYTF. DNA for the CDR3: TGTGCCAGCAGCGAAGATCAAGGGGAGGGCTACACCTTC.